This is a list of T cell receptor beta chains from one sample in a study of CD8 T cells in ankylosing spondylitis. Each CDR3 protein gets one entry after TCRdb re-called the 5' RACE reads with MiXCR. The sample records about 310,000 distinct CDR3 sequences, less than 25% being singletons. The sequenced sample was blood, either unsorted or a sorted T cell fraction (not recorded which). The receptors come from a female donor with ankylosing spondylitis or in good health (not recorded which). Each CDR3 is given without its conserved first and last residue.

>TRBJ1-5|TRBV6-6
ASTDRVGQPQH
>TRBJ2-3|TRBV5-1
ASSLESFKGIDTQY
>TRBJ2-3|TRBV12-3/TRBV12-4
ASSLTPIDEY
>TRBJ2-7|TRBV12-3/TRBV12-4
ASSLIYPSGRAYEQY
>TRBJ1-1|TRBV30
AWSRQGGTEAF
>TRBJ2-1|TRBV5-1
ASSFTSGRPNEQF
>TRBJ1-1|TRBV7-2
ASALTQVSPAF
>TRBJ1-1|TRBV2
ASSDWGQGARAF
>TRBJ2-2|TRBV20-1
SATTGPTGELF
>TRBJ2-5|TRBV29-1
SVEGPGRAGETQY
>TRBJ1-2|TRBV7-9
ASSLVISNYGYT
>TRBJ2-2|TRBV6-5
ASSWLAGGGPGELF
>TRBJ2-3|TRBV6-5
ASSYVDWDTQY
>TRBJ1-1|TRBV6-2/TRBV6-3
ASLKSGYNTEAF
>TRBJ2-7|TRBV7-2
ASSVSSYEQY
>TRBJ2-1|TRBV12-3/TRBV12-4
ASSPGTSGALVPF
>TRBJ2-1|TRBV9
ASSVGEGHFYNEQF
>TRBJ1-1|TRBV11-3
ASSSRLGGEAF
>TRBJ2-1|TRBV6-1
ASRRGTSGFRGQF
>TRBJ2-1|TRBV6-6
ASRDTWDGEQF
>TRBJ2-7|TRBV12-3/TRBV12-4
ASRRVGSEQY
>TRBJ1-1|TRBV5-1
ASSLARDTEAF
>TRBJ1-1|TRBV6-5
ASSLSGAEAF
>TRBJ2-3|TRBV10-3
AISEGAGGTDTQY
>TRBJ2-1|TRBV7-2
ASSSREGYNEQF
>TRBJ2-3|TRBV7-2
ASSPRLAGWGGDTQY
>TRBJ2-7|TRBV27
ASRWRTSGYEQY
>TRBJ2-3|TRBV6-2/TRBV6-3
ASSLGLAGGPRSADTQY
>TRBJ1-2|TRBV28
ASRLLLGQPGHYGYT
>TRBJ2-5|TRBV29-1
SARRQNQETQY
>TRBJ2-2|TRBV20-1
SARSYGSANTGELF
>TRBJ2-2|TRBV7-7
ASSLRSGMTGELF
>TRBJ1-6|TRBV20-1
SARVVGSPLH
>TRBJ2-5|TRBV7-2
ASSLRSAGRETQY
>TRBJ2-3|TRBV6-1
ASSERETSGRAGTDTQY
>TRBJ1-2|TRBV6-2/TRBV6-3
ASSYSRVPQGSYT
>TRBJ2-2|TRBV6-5
ASSFSSGRAPNTGELF
>TRBJ1-1|TRBV20-1
SARDRGAGVAEAF